The T cell receptor (beta chain) under discussion was sequenced for a study of T cell repertoires in cytomegalovirus infection. Study-level information: Through public TCR beta signatures, both CMV infection and matching HLA type were indicated.

TCRdb reprocessed the reads with MiXCR, giving one entry per CDR3 protein. The profile shows around 260,000 distinct CDR3 sequences, less than 9.5% of them singletons. This CDR3 contains 13 residues. The V and J ends lost 7 bases and 4 bases respectively, with 13 bases between them. Germline assignment: CDR1 SGHTA and CDR2 FQGNSA. Study-level points and caveats: Ex vivo, HLA-C-restricted CMV-specific TCR beta clonotypes prevailed over the rest of the response. Cumulative frequency of public TCR beta families picked out carriers of CMV plus the relevant HLA.

Note on this clonotype: Its antigen is unidentified.

V and J are TRBV7-2 and TRBJ1-1; D call uncertain. Source material: PBMCs. The source of this sequence is a human donor in good health (CMV status not recorded). Some clones in this sample may be carry-over from other donors' samples. CDR3 nucleotide sequence: TGTGCCAGCACCACAAGAGTCGTCACTGAAGCTTTCTTT. Amino acids: CASTTRVVTEAFF.